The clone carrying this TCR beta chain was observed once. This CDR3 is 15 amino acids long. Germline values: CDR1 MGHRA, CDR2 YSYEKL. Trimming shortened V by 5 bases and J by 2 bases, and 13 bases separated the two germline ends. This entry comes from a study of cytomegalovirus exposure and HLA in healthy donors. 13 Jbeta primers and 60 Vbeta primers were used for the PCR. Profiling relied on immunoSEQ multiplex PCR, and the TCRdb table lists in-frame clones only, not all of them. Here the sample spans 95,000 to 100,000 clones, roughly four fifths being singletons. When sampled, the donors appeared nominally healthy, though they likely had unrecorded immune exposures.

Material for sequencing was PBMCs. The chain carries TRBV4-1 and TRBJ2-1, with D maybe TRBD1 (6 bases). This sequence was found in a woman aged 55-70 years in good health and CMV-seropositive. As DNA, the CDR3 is TGCGCCAGCAGCTTCCGACAGGCAACCTACAATGAGCAGTTCTTC. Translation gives CASSFRQATYNEQFF.